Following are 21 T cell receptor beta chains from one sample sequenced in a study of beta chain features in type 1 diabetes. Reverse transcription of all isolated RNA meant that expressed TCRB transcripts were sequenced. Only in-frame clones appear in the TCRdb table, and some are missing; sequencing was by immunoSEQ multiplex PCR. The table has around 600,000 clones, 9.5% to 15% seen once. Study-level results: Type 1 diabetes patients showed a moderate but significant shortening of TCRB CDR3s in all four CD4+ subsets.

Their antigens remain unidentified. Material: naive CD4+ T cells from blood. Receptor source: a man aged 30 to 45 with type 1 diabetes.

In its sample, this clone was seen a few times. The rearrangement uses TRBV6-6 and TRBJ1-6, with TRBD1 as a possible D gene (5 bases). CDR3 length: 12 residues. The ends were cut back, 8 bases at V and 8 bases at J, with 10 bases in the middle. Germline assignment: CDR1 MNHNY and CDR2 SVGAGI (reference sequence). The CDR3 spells CASSPGDSPLHF. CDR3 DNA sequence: TGTGCCAGCTCTCCGGGGGATTCACCCCTCCACTTT.

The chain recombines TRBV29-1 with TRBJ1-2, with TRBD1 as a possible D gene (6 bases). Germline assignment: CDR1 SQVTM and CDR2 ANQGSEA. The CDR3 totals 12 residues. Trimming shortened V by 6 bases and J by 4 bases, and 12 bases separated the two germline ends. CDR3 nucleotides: TGCAGCGTGGGAGGGACAACCTATGGCTACACCTTC. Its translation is CSVGGTTYGYTF.

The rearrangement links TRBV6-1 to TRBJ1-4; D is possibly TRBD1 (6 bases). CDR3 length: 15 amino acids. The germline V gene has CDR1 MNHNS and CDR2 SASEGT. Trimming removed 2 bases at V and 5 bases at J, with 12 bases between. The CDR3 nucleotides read TGTGCCAGCAGTGAACAGACAGGTGCCAATGAAAAACTGTTTTTT. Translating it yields CASSEQTGANEKLFF.

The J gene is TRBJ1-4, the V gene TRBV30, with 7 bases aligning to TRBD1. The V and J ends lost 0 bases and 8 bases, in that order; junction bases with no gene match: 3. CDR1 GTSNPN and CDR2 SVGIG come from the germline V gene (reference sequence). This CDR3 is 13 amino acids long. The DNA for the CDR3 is TGTGCCTGGAGTGTACAGGGGAAAGAAAAACTGTTTTTT. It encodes CAWSVQGKEKLFF.

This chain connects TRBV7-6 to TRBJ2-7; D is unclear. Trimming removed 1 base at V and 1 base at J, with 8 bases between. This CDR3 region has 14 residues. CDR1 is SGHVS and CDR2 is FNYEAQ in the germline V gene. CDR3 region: CASSLGGESYEQYF. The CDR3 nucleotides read TGTGCCAGCAGCTTAGGCGGTGAATCCTACGAGCAGTACTTC.

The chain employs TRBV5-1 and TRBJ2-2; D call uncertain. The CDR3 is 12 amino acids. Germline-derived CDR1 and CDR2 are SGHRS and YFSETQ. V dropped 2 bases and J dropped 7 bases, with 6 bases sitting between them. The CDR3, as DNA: TGCGCCAGCAGCTTTGGCGGCGGGGAGCTGTTTTTT. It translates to CASSFGGGELFF.

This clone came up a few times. Here the CDR3 reads CAISEPGGGWNSPLHF. The DNA of the CDR3 is TGTGCCATCAGTGAACCCGGAGGGGGCTGGAATTCACCCCTCCACTTT. The V call is TRBV10-3, the J call TRBJ1-6; 7 bases are a match to TRBD1. V lost 3 bases, J lost 7 bases, and 9 bases stayed unmatched. Germline loops: CDR1 ENHRY, CDR2 SYGVKD. This CDR3 is built from 16 residues.

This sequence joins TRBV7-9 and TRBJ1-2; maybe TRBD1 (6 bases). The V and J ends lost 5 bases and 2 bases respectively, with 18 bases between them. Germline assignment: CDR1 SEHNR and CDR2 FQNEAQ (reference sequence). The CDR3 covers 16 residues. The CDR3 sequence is CASSPQVVDRNYGYTF. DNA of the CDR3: TGTGCCAGCAGCCCCCAGGTCGTAGACAGGAACTATGGCTACACCTTC. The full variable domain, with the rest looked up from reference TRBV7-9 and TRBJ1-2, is DTGVSQNPRHKITKRGQNVTFRCDPISEHNRLYWYRQTLGQGPEFLTYFQNEAQLEKSRLLSDRFSAERPKGSFSTLEIQRTEQGDSAMYLCASSPQVVDRNYGYTFGSGTRLTVV.

CDR3 amino acids: CASSEQETQYF. In DNA, the CDR3 is TGTGCCAGCAGCGAACAAGAGACCCAGTACTTC. V is TRBV14 and J is TRBJ2-5, with D unresolved. V was cut by 5 bases and J by 2 bases, with 3 bases left in between. This CDR3 is 11 amino acids long. The germline CDR1 and CDR2 sequences are SGHDN and FVKESK.

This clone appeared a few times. Written as DNA, the CDR3 is TGTGCCAGCAGTGAAAATGCAGGGAGCTCCTACAATGAGCAGTTCTTC. Translated, it gives CASSENAGSSYNEQFF. This chain connects TRBV25-1 to TRBJ2-1; D is possibly TRBD1 or TRBD2 (5 bases each). Trimming took off 2 bases at V and 0 bases at J, with 11 bases between the two ends. There are 16 residues in the CDR3. Per germline, CDR1 MGHDK and CDR2 SYGVNS. The whole variable domain, filled in from reference TRBV25-1 and TRBJ2-1, reads EADIYQTPRYLVIGTGKKITLECSQTMGHDKMYWYQQDPGMELHLIHYSYGVNSTEKGDLSSESTVSRIRTEHFPLTLESARPSHTSQYLCASSENAGSSYNEQFFGPGTRLTVL.

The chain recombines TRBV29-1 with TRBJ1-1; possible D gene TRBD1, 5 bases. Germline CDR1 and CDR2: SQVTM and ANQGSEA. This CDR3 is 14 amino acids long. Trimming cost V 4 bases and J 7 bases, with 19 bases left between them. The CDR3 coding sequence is TGCAGCGTTGTAACTCTGGGGGTTGGGAGTGAAGCTTTCTTT. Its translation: CSVVTLGVGSEAFF.

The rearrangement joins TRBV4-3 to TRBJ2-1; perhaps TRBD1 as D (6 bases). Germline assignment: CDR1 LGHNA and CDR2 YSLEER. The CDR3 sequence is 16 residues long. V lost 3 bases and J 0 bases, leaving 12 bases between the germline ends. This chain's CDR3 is CASSHATGSSYNEQFF. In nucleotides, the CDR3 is TGCGCCAGCAGCCACGCAACAGGGAGCTCCTACAATGAGCAGTTCTTC.

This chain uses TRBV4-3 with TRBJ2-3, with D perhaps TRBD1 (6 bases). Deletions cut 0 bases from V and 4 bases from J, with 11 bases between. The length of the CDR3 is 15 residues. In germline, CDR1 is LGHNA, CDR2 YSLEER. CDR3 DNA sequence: TGCGCCAGCAGCCAAGATCTTCAGGGGCCAGATACGCAGTATTTT. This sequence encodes CASSQDLQGPDTQYF.

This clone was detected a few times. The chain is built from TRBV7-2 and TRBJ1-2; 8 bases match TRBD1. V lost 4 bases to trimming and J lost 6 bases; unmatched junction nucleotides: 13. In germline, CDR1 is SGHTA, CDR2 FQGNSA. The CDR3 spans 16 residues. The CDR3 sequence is CASSSGYDRGGNGYTF. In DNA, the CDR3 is TGTGCCAGCAGCTCGGGATATGACAGGGGTGGCAATGGCTACACCTTC.

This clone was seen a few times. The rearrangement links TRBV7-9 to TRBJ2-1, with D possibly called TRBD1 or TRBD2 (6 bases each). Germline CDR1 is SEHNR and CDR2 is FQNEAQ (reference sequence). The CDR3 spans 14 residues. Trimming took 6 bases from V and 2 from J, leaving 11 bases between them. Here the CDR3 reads CASSPGATYNEQFF. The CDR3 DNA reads TGTGCCAGCAGTCCGGGGGCTACCTACAATGAGCAGTTCTTC.

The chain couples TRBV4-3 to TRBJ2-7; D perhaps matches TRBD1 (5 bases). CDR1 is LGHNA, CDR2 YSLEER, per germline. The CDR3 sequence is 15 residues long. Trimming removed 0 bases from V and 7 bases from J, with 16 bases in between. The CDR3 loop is CASSQDTDNSREQYF. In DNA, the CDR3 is TGCGCCAGCAGCCAAGATACGGACAATTCTAGGGAGCAGTACTTC.

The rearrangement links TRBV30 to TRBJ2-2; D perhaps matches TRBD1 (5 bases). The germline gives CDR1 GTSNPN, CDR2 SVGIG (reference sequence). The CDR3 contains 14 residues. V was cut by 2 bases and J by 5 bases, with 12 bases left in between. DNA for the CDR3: TGTGCCTGGAGTAGGGGCAGTGGGACCGGGGAGCTGTTTTTT. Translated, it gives CAWSRGSGTGELFF.

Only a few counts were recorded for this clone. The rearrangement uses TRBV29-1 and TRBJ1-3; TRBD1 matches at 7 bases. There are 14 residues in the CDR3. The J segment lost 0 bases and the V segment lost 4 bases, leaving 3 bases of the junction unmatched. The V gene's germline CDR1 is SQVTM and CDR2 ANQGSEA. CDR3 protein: CSVGGTVSGNTIYF. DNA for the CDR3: TGCAGCGTTGGGGGGACAGTCTCTGGAAACACCATATATTTT.

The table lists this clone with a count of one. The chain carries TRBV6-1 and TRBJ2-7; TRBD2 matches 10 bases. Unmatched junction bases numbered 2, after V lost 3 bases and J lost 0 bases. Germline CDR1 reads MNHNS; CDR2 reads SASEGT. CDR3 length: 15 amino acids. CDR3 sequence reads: CASSDPSGGSYEQYF. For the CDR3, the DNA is TGTGCCAGCAGTGATCCTAGCGGGGGCTCCTACGAGCAGTACTTC.

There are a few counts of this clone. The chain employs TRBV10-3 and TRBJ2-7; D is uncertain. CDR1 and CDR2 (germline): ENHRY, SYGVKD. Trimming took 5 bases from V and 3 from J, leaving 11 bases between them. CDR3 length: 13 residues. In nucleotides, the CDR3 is TGTGCCATCAGTTTAGACATACTCTACGAGCAGTACTTC. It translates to CAISLDILYEQYF.

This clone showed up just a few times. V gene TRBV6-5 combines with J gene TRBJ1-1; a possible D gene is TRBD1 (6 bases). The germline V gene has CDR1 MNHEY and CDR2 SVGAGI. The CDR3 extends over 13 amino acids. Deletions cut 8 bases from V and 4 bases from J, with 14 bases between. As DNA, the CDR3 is TGTGCCAGCTGCCCTCCAGGGGCCACTGAAGCTTTCTTT. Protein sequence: CASCPPGATEAFF.